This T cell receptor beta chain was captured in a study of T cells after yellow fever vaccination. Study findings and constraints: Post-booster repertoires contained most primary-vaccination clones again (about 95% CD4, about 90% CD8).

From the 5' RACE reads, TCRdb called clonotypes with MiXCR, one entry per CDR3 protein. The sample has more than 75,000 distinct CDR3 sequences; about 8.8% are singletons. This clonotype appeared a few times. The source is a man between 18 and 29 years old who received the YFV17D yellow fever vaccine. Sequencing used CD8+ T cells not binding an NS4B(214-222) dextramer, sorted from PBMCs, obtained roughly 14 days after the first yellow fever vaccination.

In DNA, the CDR3 is TGTGCCAGTGGGAGATACTCCTATTATGGCTACACCTTC. It specifies CASGRYSYYGYTF. The V gene is TRBV6-1, the J gene TRBJ1-2, with D hard to call. Germline V gene lookup returns CDR1 MNHNS and CDR2 SASEGT. CDR3 length: 13 residues. Trimming stripped 9 bases from V and 5 bases from J, with 16 bases between.